The clone carrying this TCR beta chain was observed a handful of times. Antigen: not known. These data belong to a study of T cell repertoires in cytomegalovirus infection. Study details: In the study, CMV epitopes included recently identified HLA-C-restricted and well-studied HLA-B-restricted ones. Based on public TCR beta signatures, there were indications of CMV infection and of a matching HLA type.

TCRdb re-derived calls from the reads in MiXCR, one entry per CDR3 protein. Seen here are about 900,000 distinct CDR3 sequences, roughly 31% observed once, and the top ten hold about an eighth. Findings and limits, study-wide: Ex vivo responses were dominated by HLA-C-restricted CMV-specific TCR beta clonotypes. Summed frequency of shared TCR beta families picked out CMV carriers who also had the relevant HLA.

The clonotype was recovered from a human donor in good health (CMV status not recorded). Some clones in this sample may be carry-over from other donors' samples. The source was cultured CD8+ T cells from PBMCs, collected from culture after CMV antigen stimulation.

Written as DNA, the CDR3 is TGCGCCAGCAGCCAAGGGCAAGCGGGGGGTGGCACAGATACGCAGTATTTT. It yields the protein CASSQGQAGGGTDTQYF. The V call is TRBV4-1, the J call TRBJ2-3; TRBD2 matches at 9 bases. The junction had 6 bases not matched to a gene; V was cut back by 1 base and J by 1 base. This CDR3 is built from 17 residues. Germline CDR1 MGHRA, CDR2 YSYEKL.